The sequence of this T cell receptor (beta chain) was determined in a study of cytomegalovirus exposure and HLA in healthy donors. Study-wide findings and caveats: Through in vitro validation, three CMV-associated chains were shown to be specific for CMV antigens. Reported performance of the classifier showed diagnosis of cytomegalovirus status with high specificity and sensitivity.

On this clone itself: Antigen: not known.

Germline CDR1 GTSNPN, CDR2 SVGIG (reference sequence). The V end lost 3 bases, the J end lost 5 bases, and 10 bases lay between the germline ends. This CDR3 comprises 12 residues. Using immunoSEQ multiplex PCR, the repertoire was profiled, and TCRdb retains in-frame clones only, with some absent. The data hold 100,000 to 150,000 clones, with just under 95% observed a single time. The TCR originated in a woman aged 18-29 years in good health and CMV-seronegative. The chain couples TRBV30 to TRBJ1-1; possibly TRBD1 for D (5 bases). What was sequenced was PBMCs. The CDR3 nucleotides are TGTGCCTGGAGCCCCGGGGGAACTGAAGCTTTCTTT. It is translated as CAWSPGGTEAFF.